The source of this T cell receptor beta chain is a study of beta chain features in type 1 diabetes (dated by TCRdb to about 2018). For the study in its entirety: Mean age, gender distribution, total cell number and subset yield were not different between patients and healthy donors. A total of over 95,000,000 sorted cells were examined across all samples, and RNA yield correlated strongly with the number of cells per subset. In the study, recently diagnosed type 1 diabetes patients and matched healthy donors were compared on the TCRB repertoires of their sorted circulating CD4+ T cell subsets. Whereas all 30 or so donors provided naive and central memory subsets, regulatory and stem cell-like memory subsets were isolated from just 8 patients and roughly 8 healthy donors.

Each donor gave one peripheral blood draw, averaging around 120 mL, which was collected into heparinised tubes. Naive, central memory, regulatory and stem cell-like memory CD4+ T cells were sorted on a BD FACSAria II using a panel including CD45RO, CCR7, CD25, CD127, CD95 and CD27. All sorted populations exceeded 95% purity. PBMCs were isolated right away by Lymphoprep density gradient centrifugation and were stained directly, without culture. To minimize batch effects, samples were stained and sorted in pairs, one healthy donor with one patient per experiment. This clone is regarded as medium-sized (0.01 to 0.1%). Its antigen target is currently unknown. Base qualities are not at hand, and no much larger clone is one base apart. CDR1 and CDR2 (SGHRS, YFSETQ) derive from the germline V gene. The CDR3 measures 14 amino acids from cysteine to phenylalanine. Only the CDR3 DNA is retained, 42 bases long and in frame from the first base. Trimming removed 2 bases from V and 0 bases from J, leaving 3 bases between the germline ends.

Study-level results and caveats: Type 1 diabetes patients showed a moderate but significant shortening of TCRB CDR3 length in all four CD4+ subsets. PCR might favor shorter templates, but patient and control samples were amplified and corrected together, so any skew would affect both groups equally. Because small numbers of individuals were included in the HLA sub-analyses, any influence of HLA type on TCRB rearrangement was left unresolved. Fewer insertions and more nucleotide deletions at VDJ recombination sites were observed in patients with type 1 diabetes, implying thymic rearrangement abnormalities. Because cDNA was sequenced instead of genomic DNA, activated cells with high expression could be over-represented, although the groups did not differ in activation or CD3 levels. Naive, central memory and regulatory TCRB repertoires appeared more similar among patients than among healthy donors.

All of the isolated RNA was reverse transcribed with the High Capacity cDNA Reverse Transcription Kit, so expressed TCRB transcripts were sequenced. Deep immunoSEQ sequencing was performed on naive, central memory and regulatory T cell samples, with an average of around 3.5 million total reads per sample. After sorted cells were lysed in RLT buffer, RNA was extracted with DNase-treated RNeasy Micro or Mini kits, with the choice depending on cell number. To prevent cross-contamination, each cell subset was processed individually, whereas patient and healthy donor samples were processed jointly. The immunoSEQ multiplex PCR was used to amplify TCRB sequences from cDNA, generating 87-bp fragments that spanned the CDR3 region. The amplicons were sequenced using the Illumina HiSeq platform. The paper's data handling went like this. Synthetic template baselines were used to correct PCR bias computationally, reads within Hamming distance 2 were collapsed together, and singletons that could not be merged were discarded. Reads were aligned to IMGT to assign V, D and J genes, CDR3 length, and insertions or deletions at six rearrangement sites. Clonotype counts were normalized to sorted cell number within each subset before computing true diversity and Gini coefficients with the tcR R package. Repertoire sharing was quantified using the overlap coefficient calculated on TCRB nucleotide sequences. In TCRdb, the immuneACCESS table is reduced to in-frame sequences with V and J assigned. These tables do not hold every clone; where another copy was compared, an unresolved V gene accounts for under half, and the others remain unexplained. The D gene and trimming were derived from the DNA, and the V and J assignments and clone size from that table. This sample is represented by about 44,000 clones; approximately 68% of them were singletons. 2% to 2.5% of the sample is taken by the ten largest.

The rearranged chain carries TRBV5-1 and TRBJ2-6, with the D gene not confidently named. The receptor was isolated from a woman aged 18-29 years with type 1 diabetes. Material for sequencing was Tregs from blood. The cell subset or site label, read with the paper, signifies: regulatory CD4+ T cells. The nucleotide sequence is TGCGCCAGCAGCTTTAACTCTGGGGCCAACGTCCTGACTTTC. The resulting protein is CASSFNSGANVLTF.